Listed below are T cell receptor beta chains from one sample, sequenced in a study of T cells in Graves' hyperthyroidism and ophthalmopathy. Each CDR3 protein gets one entry after TCRdb re-called the multiplex PCR reads with MiXCR. The sample carries some 620,000 distinct CDR3 sequences, around 15% recorded once. The sequenced sample consisted of blood. All receptors come from a woman aged 30 to 39 with Graves' hyperthyroidism. Both conserved end residues are part of each CDR3. Fields, in order: clone size, D gene, J gene, V gene, CDR3 protein, CDR3 DNA. A D gene is named only where the DNA matches it firmly. Only some rows state a clone size, as once, few, many or a class for expanded clones.

>many|TRBD1|TRBJ1-4|TRBV28
CASSHRQGAGGTNEKLFF
TGTGCCAGCAGCCATCGACAGGGGGCGGGAGGAACTAATGAAAAACTGTTTTTT
>NA|NA|TRBJ1-2|TRBV5-1
CASSLSSNYGYTF
TGCGCCAGCAGCTTGTCCTCTAACTATGGCTACACCTTC
>many|NA|TRBJ1-1|TRBV29-1
CSSGEGSEAFF
TGCAGCTCAGGGGAGGGATCTGAAGCTTTCTTT
>many|TRBD1|TRBJ2-7|TRBV6-2/TRBV6-3
CASRIQGPPHEQYF
TGTGCCAGCAGAATACAGGGGCCACCTCACGAGCAGTACTTC
>many|TRBD2|TRBJ2-3|TRBV30
CAWGTSANTDTQYF
TGTGCCTGGGGTACTAGCGCGAACACAGATACGCAGTATTTT
>many|TRBD1|TRBJ1-5|TRBV28
CASSFFFDRGRRQPQHF
TGTGCCAGCAGTTTCTTTTTTGACAGGGGGCGAAGGCAGCCCCAGCATTTT
>many|TRBD2|TRBJ2-1|TRBV27
CASSLWSSGRGSYNEQFF
TGTGCCAGCAGTTTATGGTCTAGCGGGAGAGGGTCCTACAATGAGCAGTTCTTC
>NA|NA|TRBJ1-1|TRBV5-1
CASSFVGENTEAFF
TGCGCCAGCAGCTTCGTCGGAGAGAACACTGAAGCTTTCTTT
>many|TRBD1|TRBJ1-2|TRBV27
CASSIDREFAENYGYTF
TGTGCCAGCTCTATCGACAGGGAGTTTGCCGAGAACTATGGCTACACCTTC
>few|TRBD2|TRBJ2-7|TRBV19
CASTTRGSGGRAGEQYF
TGTGCCAGTACCACAAGAGGATCTGGCGGGAGGGCCGGCGAGCAGTACTTC
>many|NA|TRBJ2-5|TRBV7-9
CASSLGGQQETQYF
TGTGCCAGCAGCTTGGGGGGACAGCAAGAGACCCAGTACTTC
>many|NA|TRBJ1-1|TRBV30
CAWSALTERPFF
TGTGCCTGGAGTGCCCTTACAGAAAGGCCTTTCTTT
>few|TRBD1|TRBJ1-6|TRBV6-1
CASRGQGRGNSPLHF
TGTGCCAGCAGGGGACAGGGTCGCGGAAATTCACCCCTCCACTTT
>NA|NA|TRBJ1-5|TRBV6-5
CASSYSTTSGGRGPQHF
TGTGCCAGCAGTTACTCTACGACGTCTGGAGGGAGGGGGCCCCAGCATTTT
>many|TRBD1|TRBJ2-2|TRBV7-3
CASSSRDRGSTGELFF
TGTGCCAGCAGCAGCCGGGACAGGGGAAGCACCGGGGAGCTGTTTTTT
>few|TRBD2|TRBJ2-5|TRBV6-1
CAIGRRETQYF
TGTGCCATCGGGAGGCGGGAGACCCAGTACTTC
>few|TRBD2|TRBJ2-2|TRBV6-1
CASSGTSGRPGELFF
TGTGCCAGCAGTGGAACTAGCGGGAGGCCCGGGGAGCTGTTTTTT
>few|NA|TRBJ2-5|TRBV7-3
CASSLGHRLGETQYF
TGTGCCAGCAGCTTAGGACATAGGCTGGGGGAGACCCAGTACTTC
>NA|TRBD2|TRBJ2-7|TRBV4-1
CASSHLAAGGYEQYF
TGCGCCAGCAGCCACCTAGCGGCTGGCGGGTACGAGCAGTACTTC
>NA|TRBD2|TRBJ2-2|TRBV11-3
CASSLVSGKNTGELFF
TGTGCCAGCAGCTTAGTTAGCGGGAAAAACACCGGGGAGCTGTTTTTT
>NA|NA|TRBJ1-1|TRBV9
CASSVVDSLMNTEAFF
TGTGCCAGCAGCGTAGTGGACAGCTTGATGAACACTGAAGCTTTCTTT
>NA|NA|TRBJ2-2|TRBV28
CASSLRVGRGNALFF
TGTGCCAGCAGTTTAAGGGTTGGTCGGGGAAACGCGCTGTTTTTT
>NA|NA|TRBJ1-2|TRBV6-1
CASYGYYGYTF
TGTGCCAGCTACGGATACTATGGCTACACCTTC
>few|NA|TRBJ2-2|TRBV7-9
CASSLRQPNTGELFF
TGTGCCAGCAGCCTTAGACAGCCTAACACCGGGGAGCTGTTTTTT
>NA|TRBD1|TRBJ1-1|TRBV5-6
CASRYGQGPLNTEAFF
TGTGCCAGCAGGTACGGACAGGGCCCTCTGAACACTGAAGCTTTCTTT
>many|TRBD2|TRBJ2-2|TRBV12-3/TRBV12-4
CASSSLAGRAGTGELFF
TGTGCCAGCAGTTCCTTAGCGGGGAGGGCGGGCACCGGGGAGCTGTTTTTT
>NA|TRBD1|TRBJ1-6|TRBV4-2
CASSQDGTGGYSPLHF
TGTGCCAGCAGCCAAGATGGGACAGGGGGTTATTCACCCCTCCACTTT
>many|NA|TRBJ2-7|TRBV20-1
CSARGRGLEYEQYF
TGCAGTGCTAGAGGGAGGGGGCTCGAATACGAGCAGTACTTC
>NA|TRBD2|TRBJ2-7|TRBV19
CASSIGFLAGAVYEQYF
TGTGCCAGTAGTATAGGATTTTTAGCGGGAGCGGTTTACGAGCAGTACTTC
>many|NA|TRBJ1-1|TRBV15
CATSRDFQAFPRGAFF
TGTGCCACCAGCAGAGATTTCCAGGCCTTCCCCCGGGGAGCTTTCTTT
>few|NA|TRBJ2-2|TRBV4-1
CASSQESAGTGELFF
TGCGCCAGCAGCCAAGAATCGGCAGGGACCGGGGAGCTGTTTTTT
>many|TRBD1|TRBJ2-1|TRBV28
CASSGQGLVGVYNEQFF
TGTGCCAGCAGCGGACAGGGGTTGGTGGGCGTTTACAATGAGCAGTTCTTC
>many|NA|TRBJ1-5|TRBV5-1
CASSLLGDSNQPQHF
TGCGCCAGCAGCTTGCTAGGGGATAGCAATCAGCCCCAGCATTTT
>NA|NA|TRBJ2-7|TRBV9
CASSPRGGDFRFHEQYF
TGTGCCAGCAGCCCCCGGGGAGGAGACTTCCGGTTCCACGAGCAGTACTTC
>few|NA|TRBJ1-6|TRBV7-9
CASGEVMNSPLHF
TGTGCCAGTGGGGAAGTCATGAATTCACCCCTCCACTTT
>NA|NA|TRBJ1-5|TRBV20-1
CSARRADQPQHF
TGCAGTGCTAGGAGGGCGGATCAGCCCCAGCATTTT
>few|NA|TRBJ2-7|TRBV18
CASSPGLDTEQYF
TGTGCCAGCTCACCAGGGTTGGATACCGAGCAGTACTTC
>NA|TRBD2|TRBJ2-7|TRBV15
CATNHAAGDEQYF
TGTGCCACCAACCACGCGGCGGGAGATGAGCAGTACTTC
>many|NA|TRBJ1-1|TRBV18
CASSPPGRQGTEAFF
TGTGCCAGCTCACCGCCCGGACGGCAGGGCACTGAAGCTTTCTTT
>NA|NA|TRBJ2-3|TRBV5-5
CASSEEGFIADTQYF
TGTGCCAGCAGCGAGGAGGGCTTCATAGCGGATACGCAGTATTTT
>many|TRBD1|TRBJ1-2|TRBV9
CASSARTGDAYGYTF
TGTGCCAGCAGCGCGAGGACAGGGGACGCCTATGGCTACACCTTC
>few|TRBD1|TRBJ2-7|TRBV27
CASSLRTGGFYEQYF
TGTGCCAGCAGTTTAAGGACAGGGGGCTTTTACGAGCAGTACTTC
>many|NA|TRBJ1-4|TRBV12-3/TRBV12-4
CASSLYLPRGNNEKLFF
TGTGCCAGCAGCCTTTACCTCCCCAGGGGCAATAATGAAAAACTGTTTTTT
>NA|NA|TRBJ2-7|TRBV6-2/TRBV6-3
CASSFPPNDRYDEQYF
TGTGCCAGCAGTTTCCCCCCGAACGACAGGTATGACGAGCAGTACTTC
>once|NA|TRBJ2-3|TRBV11-2
CASSLEMSGVTDTQYF
TGTGCCAGCAGCTTAGAGATGTCGGGCGTCACAGATACGCAGTATTTT
>many|NA|TRBJ2-7|TRBV7-2
CASSSGPGGGRYEQYF
TGTGCCAGCAGCTCGGGGCCGGGGGGCGGACGGTACGAGCAGTACTTC